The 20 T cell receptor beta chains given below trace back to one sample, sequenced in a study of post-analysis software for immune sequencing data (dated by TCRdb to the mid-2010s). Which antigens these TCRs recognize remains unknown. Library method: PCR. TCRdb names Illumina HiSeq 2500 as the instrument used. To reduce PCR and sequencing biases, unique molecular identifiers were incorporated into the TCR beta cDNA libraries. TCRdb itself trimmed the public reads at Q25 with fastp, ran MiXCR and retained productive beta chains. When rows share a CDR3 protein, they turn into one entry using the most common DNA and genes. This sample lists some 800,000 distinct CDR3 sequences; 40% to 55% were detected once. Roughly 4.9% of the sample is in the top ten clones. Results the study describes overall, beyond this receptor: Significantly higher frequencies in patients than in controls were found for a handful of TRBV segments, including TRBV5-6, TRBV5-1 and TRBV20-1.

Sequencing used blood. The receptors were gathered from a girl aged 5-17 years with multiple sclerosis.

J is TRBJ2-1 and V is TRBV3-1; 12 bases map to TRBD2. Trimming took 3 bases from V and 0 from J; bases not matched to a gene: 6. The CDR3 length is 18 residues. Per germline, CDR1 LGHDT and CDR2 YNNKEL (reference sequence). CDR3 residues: CASSHGLAGRSSYNEQFF. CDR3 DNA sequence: TGTGCCAGCAGCCATGGACTAGCGGGGAGGAGCTCCTACAATGAGCAGTTCTTC.

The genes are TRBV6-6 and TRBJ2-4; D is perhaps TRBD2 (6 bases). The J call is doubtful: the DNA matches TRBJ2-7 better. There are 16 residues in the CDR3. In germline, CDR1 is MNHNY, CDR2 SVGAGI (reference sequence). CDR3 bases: TGTGCCAGCAGCCCTAAAGGCGGAGGGACCCCGTACGAGCAGTACTTC. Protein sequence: CASSPKGGGTPYEQYF.

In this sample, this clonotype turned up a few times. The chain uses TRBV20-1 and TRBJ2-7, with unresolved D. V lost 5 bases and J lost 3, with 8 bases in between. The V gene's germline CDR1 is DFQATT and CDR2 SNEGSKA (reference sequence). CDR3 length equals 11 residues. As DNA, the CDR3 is TGCAGTGCTCGTTTCCTCTACGAGCAGTACTTC. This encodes CSARFLYEQYF.

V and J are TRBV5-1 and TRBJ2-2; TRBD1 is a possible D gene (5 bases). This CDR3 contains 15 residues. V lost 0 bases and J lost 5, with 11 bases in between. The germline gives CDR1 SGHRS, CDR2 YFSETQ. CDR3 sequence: CASSLVKGYTGELFF. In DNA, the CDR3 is TGCGCCAGCAGCTTGGTAAAGGGGTATACCGGGGAGCTGTTTTTT.

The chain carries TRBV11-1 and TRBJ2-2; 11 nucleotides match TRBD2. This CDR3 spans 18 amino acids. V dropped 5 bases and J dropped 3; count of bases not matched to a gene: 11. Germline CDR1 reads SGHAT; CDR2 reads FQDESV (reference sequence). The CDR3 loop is CASSPLTSGSADTGELFF. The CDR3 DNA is TGTGCCAGCAGCCCGCTCACTAGCGGGAGTGCGGACACCGGGGAGCTGTTTTTT.

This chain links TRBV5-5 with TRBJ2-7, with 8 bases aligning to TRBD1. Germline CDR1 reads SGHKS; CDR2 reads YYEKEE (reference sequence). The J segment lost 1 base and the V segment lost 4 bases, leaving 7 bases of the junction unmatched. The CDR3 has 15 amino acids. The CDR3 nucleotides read TGTGCCAGCAGCCACTGGACAGGGATTTCCTACGAGCAGTACTTC. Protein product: CASSHWTGISYEQYF.

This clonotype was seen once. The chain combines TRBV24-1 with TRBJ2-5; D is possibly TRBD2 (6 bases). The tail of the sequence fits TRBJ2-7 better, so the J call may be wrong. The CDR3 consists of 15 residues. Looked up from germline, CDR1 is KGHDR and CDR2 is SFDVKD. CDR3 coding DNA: TGTGCCACCAGTGATTCGACGACTAGTCGCCACGAGCAGTACTTC. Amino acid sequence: CATSDSTTSRHEQYF.

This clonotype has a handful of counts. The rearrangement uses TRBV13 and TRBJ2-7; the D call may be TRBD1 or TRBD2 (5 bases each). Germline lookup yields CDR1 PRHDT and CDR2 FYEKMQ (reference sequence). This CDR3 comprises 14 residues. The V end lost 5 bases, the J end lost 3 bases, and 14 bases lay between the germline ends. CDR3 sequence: CASSLAGTYYEQYF. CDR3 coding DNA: TGTGCCAGCAGCCTCGCCGGGACCTACTACGAGCAGTACTTC.

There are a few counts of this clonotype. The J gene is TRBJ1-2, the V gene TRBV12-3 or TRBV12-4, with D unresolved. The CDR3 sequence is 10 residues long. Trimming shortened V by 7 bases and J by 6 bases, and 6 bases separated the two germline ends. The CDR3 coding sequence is TGTGCCAGCACTAAAGATGGCTACACCTTC. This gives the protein CASTKDGYTF.

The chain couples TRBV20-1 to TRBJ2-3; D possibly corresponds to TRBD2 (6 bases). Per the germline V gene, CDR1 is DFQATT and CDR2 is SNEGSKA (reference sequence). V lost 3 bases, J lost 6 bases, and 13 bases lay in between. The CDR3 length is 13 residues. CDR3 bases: TGCAGTGCTAGGTGGGAGGCAGCCGATACGCAGTATTTT. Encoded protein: CSARWEAADTQYF.

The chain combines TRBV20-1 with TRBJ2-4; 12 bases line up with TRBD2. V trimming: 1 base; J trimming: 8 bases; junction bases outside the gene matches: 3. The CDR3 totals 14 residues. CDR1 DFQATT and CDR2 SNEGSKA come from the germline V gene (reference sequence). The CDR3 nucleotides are TGCAGTGCTAGAGTCACTAGCGGGAGGCACATTCAGTACTTC. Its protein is CSARVTSGRHIQYF.

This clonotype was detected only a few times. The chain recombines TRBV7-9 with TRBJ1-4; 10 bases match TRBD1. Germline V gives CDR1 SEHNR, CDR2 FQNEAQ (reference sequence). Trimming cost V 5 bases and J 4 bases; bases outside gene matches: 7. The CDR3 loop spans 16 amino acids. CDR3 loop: CASSGHRDRGNEKLFF. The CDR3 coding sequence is TGTGCCAGCAGCGGACACCGGGACAGGGGTAATGAAAAACTGTTTTTT.

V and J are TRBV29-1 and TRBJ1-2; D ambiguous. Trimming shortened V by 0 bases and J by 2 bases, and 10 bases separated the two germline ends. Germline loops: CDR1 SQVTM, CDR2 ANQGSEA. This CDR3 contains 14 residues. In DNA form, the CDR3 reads TGCAGCGTTGAAGAGCAAGGGCCCAACTATGGCTACACCTTC. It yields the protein CSVEEQGPNYGYTF.

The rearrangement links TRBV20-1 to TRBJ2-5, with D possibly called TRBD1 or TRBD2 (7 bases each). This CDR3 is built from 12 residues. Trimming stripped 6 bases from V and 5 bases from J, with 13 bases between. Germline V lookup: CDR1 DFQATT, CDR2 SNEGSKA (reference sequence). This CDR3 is CSAGGTVETQYF. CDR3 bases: TGCAGTGCCGGGGGGACAGTGGAGACCCAGTACTTC.

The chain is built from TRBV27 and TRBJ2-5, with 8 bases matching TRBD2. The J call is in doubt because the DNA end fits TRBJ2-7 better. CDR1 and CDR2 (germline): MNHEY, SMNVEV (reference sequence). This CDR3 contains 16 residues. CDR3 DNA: TGTGCCAGCAGTTTACGATCGGGTGGCGGGAGGCACGAGCAGTACTTC. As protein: CASSLRSGGGRHEQYF.

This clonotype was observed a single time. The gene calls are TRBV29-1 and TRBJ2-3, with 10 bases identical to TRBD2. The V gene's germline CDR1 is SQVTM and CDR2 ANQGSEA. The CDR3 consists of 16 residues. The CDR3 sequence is CSTTDSGRASTDTQYF. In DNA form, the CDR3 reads TGCAGTACCACAGACAGCGGGAGGGCTAGCACAGATACGCAGTATTTT.

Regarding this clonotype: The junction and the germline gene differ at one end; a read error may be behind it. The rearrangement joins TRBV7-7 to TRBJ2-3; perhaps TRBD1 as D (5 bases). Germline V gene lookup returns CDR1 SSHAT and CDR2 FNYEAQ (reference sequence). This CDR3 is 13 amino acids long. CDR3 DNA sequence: TGTGCTAGCAGCCGACAGTACACAGATACGCAGTATTTT. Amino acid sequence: CASSRQYTDTQYF.

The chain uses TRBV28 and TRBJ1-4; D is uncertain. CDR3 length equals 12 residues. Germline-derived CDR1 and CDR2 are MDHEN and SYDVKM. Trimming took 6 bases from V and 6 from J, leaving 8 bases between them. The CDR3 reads CASRITDEKLFF. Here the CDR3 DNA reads TGTGCCAGCAGGATCACAGATGAAAAACTGTTTTTT.

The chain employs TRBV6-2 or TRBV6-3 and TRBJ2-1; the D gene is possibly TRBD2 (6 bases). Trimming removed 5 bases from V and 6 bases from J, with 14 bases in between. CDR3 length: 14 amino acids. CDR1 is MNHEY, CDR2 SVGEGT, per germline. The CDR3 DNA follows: TGTGCCAGCAGTCAATTGGGACTCTTCAATGAGCAGTTCTTC. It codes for CASSQLGLFNEQFF.

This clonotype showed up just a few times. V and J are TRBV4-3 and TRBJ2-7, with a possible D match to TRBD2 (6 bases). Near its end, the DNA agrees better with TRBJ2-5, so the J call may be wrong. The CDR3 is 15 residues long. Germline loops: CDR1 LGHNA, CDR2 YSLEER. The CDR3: CASSQGMFGGETQYF. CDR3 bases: TGCGCCAGCAGCCAAGGAATGTTCGGGGGAGAGACCCAGTACTTC.